This T cell receptor (beta chain) stems from a study of T-cell memory formation after mild COVID-19. At the level of the study: TCR clustering was largely donor specific.

Constant-segment primers and 5'RACE yielded cDNA libraries for TCR alpha and TCR beta, each carrying sample barcodes and UMIs. TCRdb itself ran the 5' RACE reads through MiXCR, one entry per CDR3 protein. The data contain about 410,000 distinct CDR3 sequences, approximately 19% of them singletons. Of note for this clonotype: The target antigen is unknown.

CDR1 and CDR2 (germline): SEHNR, FQNEAQ (reference sequence). This CDR3 is 14 amino acids long. Trimming stripped 5 bases from V and 3 bases from J, with 11 bases between. Whole-study findings and limits: Later expanders leaned CD4+, whereas clones that contracted between day 15 and 85 were balanced CD4/CD8.

This clonotype was obtained from a man between 18 and 35 years old who had mild COVID-19 (a few samples of this study predate the infection). Cell type and time point are not known. What was sequenced was PBMCs or a T cell subset sorted from them (not recorded which). The chain is built from TRBV7-9 and TRBJ1-5; D call uncertain. CDR3 in amino acids: CASSLGLPNQPQHF. For the CDR3, the DNA is TGTGCCAGCAGCCTCGGACTCCCCAATCAGCCCCAGCATTTT.